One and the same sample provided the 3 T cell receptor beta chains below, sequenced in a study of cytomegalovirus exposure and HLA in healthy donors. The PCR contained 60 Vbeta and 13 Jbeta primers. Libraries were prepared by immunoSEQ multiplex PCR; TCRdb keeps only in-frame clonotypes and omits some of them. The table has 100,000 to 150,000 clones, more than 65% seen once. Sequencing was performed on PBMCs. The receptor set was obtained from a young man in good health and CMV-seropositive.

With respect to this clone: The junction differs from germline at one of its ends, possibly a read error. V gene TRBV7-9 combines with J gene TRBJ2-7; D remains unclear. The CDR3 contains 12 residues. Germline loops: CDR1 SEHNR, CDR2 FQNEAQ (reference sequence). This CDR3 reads CSSSLAGYEQYF. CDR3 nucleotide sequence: TGTTCCAGCAGCTTAGCCGGGTACGAGCAGTACTTC. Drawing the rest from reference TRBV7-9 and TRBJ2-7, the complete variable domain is DTGVSQNPRHKITKRGQNVTFRCDPISEHNRLYWYRQTLGQGPEFLTYFQNEAQLEKSRLLSDRFSAERPKGSFSTLEIQRTEQGDSAMYLCSSSLAGYEQYFGPGTRLTVT.

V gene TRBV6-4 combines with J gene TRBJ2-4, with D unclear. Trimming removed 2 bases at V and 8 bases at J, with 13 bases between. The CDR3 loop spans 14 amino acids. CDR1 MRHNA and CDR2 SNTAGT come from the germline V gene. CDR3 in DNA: TGTGCCAGCAGTGACGACTCCGCAAAGGACATTCAGTACTTC. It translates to CASSDDSAKDIQYF.

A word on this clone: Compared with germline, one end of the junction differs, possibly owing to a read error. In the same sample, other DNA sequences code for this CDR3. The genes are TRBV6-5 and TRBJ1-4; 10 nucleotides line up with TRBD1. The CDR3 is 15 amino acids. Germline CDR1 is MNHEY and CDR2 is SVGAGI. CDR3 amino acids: CASSRTGGANEKLFF. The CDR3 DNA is TGTGCCAGCAGCCGGACAGGGGGGGCTAACGAAAAACTGTTTTTT.